This T cell receptor (beta chain) was sequenced in a study of cytomegalovirus exposure and HLA in healthy donors. General study findings and limits: Reported performance of the classifier showed diagnosis of cytomegalovirus status with high specificity and sensitivity.

The PCR contained 60 Vbeta and 13 Jbeta primers. Only in-frame clones appear in the TCRdb table, and some are missing; sequencing was by immunoSEQ multiplex PCR. The data contain 140,000 or so clones, 72% of them singletons. Germline assignment: CDR1 MGHRA and CDR2 YSYEKL. V dropped 0 bases and J dropped 4 bases, with 16 bases sitting between them. The CDR3 is 16 amino acids. Turning to this clone: Its antigen remains unidentified.

The sequencing input was PBMCs. The sequence came from a man in his forties in good health and CMV-seronegative. J is TRBJ2-7 and V is TRBV4-1, with D perhaps TRBD1 (6 bases). CDR3 loop: CASSQDYRASSYEQYF. DNA for the CDR3: TGCGCCAGCAGCCAAGATTACAGGGCGAGCTCGTACGAGCAGTACTTC.